This TCR beta chain stems from a study of blood T cells in healthy people across ages. Study outcomes and limitations: Any conclusive comparison of naive versus antigen-experienced cells was prevented by using unsorted PBMCs. Those diversity estimates obtained from one million T cells were thought to be underestimates.

Then a second PCR, running roughly 7 to 11 cycles, was carried out with a sample-barcoded 5' primer and a J-beta primer mix. A tag from a template-switch adaptor with 12 random nucleotides marked each cDNA molecule. One entry per CDR3 protein results from TCRdb running MiXCR on the 5' RACE reads. Here the sample spans about a million distinct CDR3 sequences, 35% to 40% being singletons. This clonotype was seen only a few times. What it recognizes is unknown. There are 20 residues in the CDR3. This TCR came from a man in his late teens or twenties in good health. Sequenced input: blood. V is TRBV21-1 and J is TRBJ2-7; TRBD1 is the table's D call and was not checked against the DNA. TRBV21-1 is noted as a pseudogene. The DNA of the CDR3 is TGTGCCAGCAGCAAAGTCCATCCCAAAGTTAGGGGGACAGGATCCTACGAGCAGTACTTC. Its protein product is CASSKVHPKVRGTGSYEQYF.